The text below deals with one TCR beta chain. This record comes from a study of blood T cell repertoires in COVID-19. Background on the study: Both acute and convalescent COVID-19 samples were obtained from the United States, Italy and Spain. PBMCs, B-cell-depleted T cells, or T cells provided the cDNA or gDNA that made up the material.

Per the authors' pipeline: Reference gene primers were amplified, and this amplification served to estimate nucleated cell counts. This table comes from immunoSEQ multiplex PCR, and its TCRdb copy is limited to in-frame clones, with some not included. For V, J and clone size, that table is used; D and trimming come from the DNA. The table includes about 150,000 clones, about 90% detected once. CDR3 size: 16 residues. With V trimmed by 3 bases and J by 3 bases, 6 bases remained unmatched. In germline, CDR1 is KGHSH, CDR2 LQKENI. This clonotype originated in a woman between 55 and 75 years old with active or convalescent COVID-19. V usage is TRBV18 and J usage is TRBJ2-3, with 10 bases matching TRBD1. The sequenced sample was peripheral blood. CDR3 sequence (DNA): TGTGCCAGCTCACCTTTTCCGGGACAGGGGACAGATACGCAGTATTTT. Amino acid sequence: CASSPFPGQGTDTQYF.